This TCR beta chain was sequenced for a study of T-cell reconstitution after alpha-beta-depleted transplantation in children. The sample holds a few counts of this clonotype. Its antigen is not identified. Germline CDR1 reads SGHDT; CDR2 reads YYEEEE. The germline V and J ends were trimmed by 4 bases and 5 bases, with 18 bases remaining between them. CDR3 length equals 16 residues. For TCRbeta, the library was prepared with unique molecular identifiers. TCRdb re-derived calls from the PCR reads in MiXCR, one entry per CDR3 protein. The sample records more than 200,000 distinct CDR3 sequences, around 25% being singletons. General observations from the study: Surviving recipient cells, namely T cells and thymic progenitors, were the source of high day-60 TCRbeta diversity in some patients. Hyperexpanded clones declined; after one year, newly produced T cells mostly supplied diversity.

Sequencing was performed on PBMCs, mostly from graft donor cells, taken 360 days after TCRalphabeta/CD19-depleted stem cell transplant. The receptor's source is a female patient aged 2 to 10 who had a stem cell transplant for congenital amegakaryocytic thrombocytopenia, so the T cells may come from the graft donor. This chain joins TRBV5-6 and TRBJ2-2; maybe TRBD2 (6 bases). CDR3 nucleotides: TGTGCCAGCAGCCCGGTTAACGGGAGAAGGACCGGGGAGCTGTTTTTT. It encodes CASSPVNGRRTGELFF. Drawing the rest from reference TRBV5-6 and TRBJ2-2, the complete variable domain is DAGVTQSPTHLIKTRGQQVTLRCSPKSGHDTVSWYQQALGQGPQFIFQYYEEEERQRGNFPDRFSGHQFPNYSSELNVNALLLGDSALYLCASSPVNGRRTGELFFGEGSRLTVL.